This T cell receptor beta chain derives from a study of shared clonotypes between healthy human individuals. Some clones are missing from TCRdb's copy, which holds only in-frame ones; the method was immunoSEQ multiplex PCR. This repertoire shows some 2,000,000 clones, almost 96% found once; its top ten account for less than 0.15%. The study enrolled healthy HIV-negative adults without recent acute infections or vaccinations as donors. The germline V and J ends were trimmed by 5 bases and 1 base, with 12 bases remaining between them. The CDR3 covers 15 residues. CDR1 SNHLY and CDR2 FYNNEI come from the germline V gene.

This TCR was recovered from a man younger than 35 in good health. The genes are TRBV2 and TRBJ2-4; possible D gene TRBD1, 6 bases. Material for sequencing was naive CD4+ T cells sorted from blood. Subset: CD45RA+ positively selected. The chain's CDR3 is CASSQGQGAKNIQYF. CDR3 in DNA: TGTGCCAGCAGTCAGGGTCAGGGGGCCAAAAACATTCAGTACTTC.